This entry describes one T cell receptor beta chain. Its target is not known. One end of the junction does not line up with germline, which may come from a read error. These data come from a study of T-cell memory formation after mild COVID-19. About the study: Each donor largely had its own TCR clusters.

Each CDR3 protein gets one entry after TCRdb re-called the 5' RACE reads with MiXCR. Of 190,000 or so distinct CDR3 sequences detected, about 22% appear once; the ten largest clones hold 23%. Points from the study as a whole: There was a balanced CD4/CD8 profile in clones contracting day 15 to 85, and later expanders leaned CD4+. The study detected some responding clones in pre-infection memory, suggesting cross-reactive memory joined. Among contracting clones, CD4+ were mainly CM/EM and CD8+ enriched in EMRA.

CDR1 is MGHRA and CDR2 is YSYEKL in the germline V gene. This CDR3 is 17 amino acids long. The sequence came from an adult woman who had mild COVID-19 (a few samples of this study predate the infection). Cell type and time point are not known. What was sequenced was PBMCs or a T cell subset sorted from them (not recorded which). This chain connects TRBV4-1 to TRBJ2-6; unclear D gene. CDR3 bases: TGCGCCAGCAGTCAAGATGAAGGCAGCTCTGGGGCCAACGTCCTGACTTTC. Translation gives CASSQDEGSSGANVLTF.